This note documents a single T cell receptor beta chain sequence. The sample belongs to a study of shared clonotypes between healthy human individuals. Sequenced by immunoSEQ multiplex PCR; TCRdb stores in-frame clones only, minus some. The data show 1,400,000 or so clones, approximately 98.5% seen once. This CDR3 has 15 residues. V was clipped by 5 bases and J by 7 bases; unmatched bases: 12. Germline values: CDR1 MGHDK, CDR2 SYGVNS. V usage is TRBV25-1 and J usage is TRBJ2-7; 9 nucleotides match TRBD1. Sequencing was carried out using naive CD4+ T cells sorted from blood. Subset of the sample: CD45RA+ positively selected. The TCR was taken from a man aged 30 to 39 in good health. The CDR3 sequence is CASSQPGQGLGEQYF. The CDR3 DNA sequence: TGTGCCAGCAGTCAACCGGGACAGGGACTGGGTGAGCAGTACTTC.